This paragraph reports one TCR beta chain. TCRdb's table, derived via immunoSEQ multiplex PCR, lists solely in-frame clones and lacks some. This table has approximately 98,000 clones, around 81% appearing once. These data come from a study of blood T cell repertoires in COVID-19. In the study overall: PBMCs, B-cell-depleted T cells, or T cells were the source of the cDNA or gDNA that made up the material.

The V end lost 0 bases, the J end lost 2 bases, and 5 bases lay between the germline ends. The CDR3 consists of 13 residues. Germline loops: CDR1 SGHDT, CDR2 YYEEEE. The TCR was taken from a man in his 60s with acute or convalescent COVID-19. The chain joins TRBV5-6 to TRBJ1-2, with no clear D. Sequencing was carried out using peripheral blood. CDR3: CASSLVQNYGYTF. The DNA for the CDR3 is TGTGCCAGCAGCTTGGTACAGAACTATGGCTACACCTTC.